Below, 10 T cell receptor beta chains from the same sample are listed, as sequenced in a study of blood T cell repertoires in COVID-19. Sequencing was performed with immunoSEQ multiplex PCR; in TCRdb, only in-frame clones are kept and a portion is missing. The sample records 150,000 or so clones, approximately 78% being singletons. The sample consisted of peripheral blood. These TCRs come from a human donor with acute or convalescent COVID-19. The donor label of this sample is uncertain.

This clone has just one count. The chain couples TRBV5-4 to TRBJ2-1, with 7 bases aligning to TRBD2. This CDR3 is 15 amino acids long. V lost 2 bases, J lost 0 bases, and 2 bases stayed unmatched. Per germline, CDR1 SGHNT and CDR2 YYREEE (reference sequence). This CDR3 is CASSLAGSSYNEQFF. The CDR3 DNA is TGTGCCAGCAGCTTAGCGGGGAGCTCCTACAATGAGCAGTTCTTC.

This clone was recorded only once. The genes are TRBV30 and TRBJ1-6; the D gene is possibly TRBD1 (5 bases). The CDR3 is made up of 13 amino acids. The germline V gene has CDR1 GTSNPN and CDR2 SVGIG (reference sequence). V dropped 4 bases and J dropped 9 bases, with 13 bases sitting between them. In DNA, the CDR3 is TGTGCCTGGAACGATCAGGGAGGTTCACCCCTCCACTTT. The encoded protein is CAWNDQGGSPLHF.

The chain has TRBV7-9 and TRBJ2-3; tentatively, D is TRBD2 (7 bases). The germline gives CDR1 SEHNR, CDR2 FQNEAQ (reference sequence). The V and J ends lost 0 bases and 4 bases respectively, with 17 bases between them. CDR3 length: 17 residues. The CDR3, as DNA: TGTGCCAGCAGCTTAGCGCGCGGCGGGGGCGCATCAGATACGCAGTATTTT. Translation gives CASSLARGGGASDTQYF.

This clone has a handful of counts. The chain has TRBV19 and TRBJ1-5, with 9 bases identical to TRBD1. Germline loops: CDR1 LNHDA, CDR2 SQIVND (reference sequence). This CDR3 has 16 amino acids. J lost 3 bases, V lost 5 bases, and 8 bases had no gene match. The CDR3 region has the DNA TGTGCCAGTAGTCCTAAGGACAGGGGATACAATCAGCCCCAGCATTTT. Its translation is CASSPKDRGYNQPQHF.

The chain is built from TRBV27 and TRBJ1-6; D is ambiguous. The V end lost 7 bases, the J end lost 0 bases, and 13 bases lay between the germline ends. This CDR3 region has 16 residues. Germline V CDR1 and CDR2: MNHEY, SMNVEV (reference sequence). CDR3 amino acids: CASILHRSSYNSPLHF. The DNA of the CDR3 is TGTGCCAGCATCCTACACCGGAGCTCCTATAATTCACCCCTCCACTTT.

V usage is TRBV5-1 and J usage is TRBJ1-1; 8 bases fit TRBD1. Germline V gives CDR1 SGHRS, CDR2 YFSETQ. CDR3 length: 13 residues. J gave up 1 base and V 8 bases, and 4 bases lay outside the gene matches. DNA for the CDR3: TGCGCCAGTAGACAGGGGCCGAACACTGAAGCTTTCTTT. Translating gives CASRQGPNTEAFF.

The chain carries TRBV29-1 and TRBJ1-1; no firm D call. V dropped 5 bases and J dropped 3 bases, with 10 bases sitting between them. Germline assignment: CDR1 SQVTM and CDR2 ANQGSEA. The CDR3 is 12 amino acids. CDR3 in amino acids: CSVRRSDTEAFF. The CDR3 nucleotides are TGCAGCGTTCGGAGGTCGGACACTGAAGCTTTCTTT.

This clone was detected once. This chain uses TRBV11-2 with TRBJ2-7; 7 bases are a match to TRBD1. CDR1 is SGHAT, CDR2 FQNNGV, per germline. J gave up 2 bases and V 0 bases, and 4 bases lay outside the gene matches. The CDR3 is 15 residues long. The CDR3 loop reads CASSLDYGQAYEQYF. The CDR3 region has the DNA TGTGCCAGCAGCTTAGATTACGGACAGGCCTACGAGCAGTACTTC. Combining the CDR3 with reference TRBV11-2 and TRBJ2-7 gives the whole variable domain EAGVAQSPRYKIIEKRQSVAFWCNPISGHATLYWYQQILGQGPKLLIQFQNNGVVDDSQLPKDRFSAERLKGVDSTLKIQPAKLEDSAVYLCASSLDYGQAYEQYFGPGTRLTVT.

The CDR3 nucleotides read TGTGCCAGCAGCTTCTCCGTGCCGGGAGAGCAGCCCCAGCATTTT. Translation: CASSFSVPGEQPQHF. The V call is TRBV3-1 (or the pseudogene TRBV3-2), the J call TRBJ1-5; unclear D gene. CDR3 size: 15 residues. The ends were cut back, 5 bases at V and 7 bases at J, with 18 bases in the middle. From germline, CDR1 is LGHDT and CDR2 YNNKEL (reference sequence).

V and J are TRBV10-3 and TRBJ2-2; TRBD2 matches at 7 bases. The germline gives CDR1 ENHRY, CDR2 SYGVKD. There are 15 residues in the CDR3. The trim removed 4 bases at V and 3 bases at J, leaving 5 bases unmatched. CDR3 sequence: CAISGMGGDTGELFF. CDR3 coding DNA: TGTGCCATCAGTGGTATGGGGGGGGACACCGGGGAGCTGTTTTTT.